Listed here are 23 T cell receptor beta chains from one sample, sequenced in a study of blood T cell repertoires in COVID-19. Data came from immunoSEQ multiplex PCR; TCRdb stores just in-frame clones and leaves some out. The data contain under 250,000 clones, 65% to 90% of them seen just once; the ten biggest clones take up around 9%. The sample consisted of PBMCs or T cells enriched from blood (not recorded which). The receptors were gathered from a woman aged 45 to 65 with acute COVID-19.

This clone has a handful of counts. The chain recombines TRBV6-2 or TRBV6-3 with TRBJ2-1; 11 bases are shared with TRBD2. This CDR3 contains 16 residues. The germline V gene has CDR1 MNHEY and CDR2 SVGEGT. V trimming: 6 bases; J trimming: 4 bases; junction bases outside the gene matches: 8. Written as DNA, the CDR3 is TGTGCCAGCAGCAAACACCTAGCGGGGGGATACAATGAGCAGTTCTTC. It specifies CASSKHLAGGYNEQFF.

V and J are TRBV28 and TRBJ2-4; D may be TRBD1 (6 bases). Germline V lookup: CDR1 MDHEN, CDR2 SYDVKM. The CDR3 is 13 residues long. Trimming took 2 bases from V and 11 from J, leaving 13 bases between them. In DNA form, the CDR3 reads TGTGCCAGCAGTTTAACAGGGCTAACCGTTCAGTACTTC. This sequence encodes CASSLTGLTVQYF.

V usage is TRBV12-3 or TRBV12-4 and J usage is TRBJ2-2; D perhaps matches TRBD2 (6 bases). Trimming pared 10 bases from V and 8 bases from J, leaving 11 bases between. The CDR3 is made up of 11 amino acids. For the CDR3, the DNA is TGTGCCACCGGGGGAATGGGGGAGCTGTTTTTT. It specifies CATGGMGELFF.

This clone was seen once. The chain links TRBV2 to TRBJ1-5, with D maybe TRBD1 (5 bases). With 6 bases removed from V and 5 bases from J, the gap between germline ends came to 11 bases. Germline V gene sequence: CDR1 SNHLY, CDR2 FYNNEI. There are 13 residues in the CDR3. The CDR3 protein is CASSPEGDQPQHF. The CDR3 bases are TGTGCCAGCAGCCCAGAAGGGGATCAGCCCCAGCATTTT.

CDR3 loop: CASSFSSGASTDTQYF. The CDR3 DNA sequence: TGTGCCAGCAGCTTCTCTAGCGGGGCAAGCACAGATACGCAGTATTTT. The chain employs TRBV7-2 and TRBJ2-3; 9 positions agree with TRBD2. The CDR3 has 16 residues. V lost 3 bases and J lost 0; bases outside the gene matches: 4. Germline CDR1 is SGHTA and CDR2 is FQGNSA.

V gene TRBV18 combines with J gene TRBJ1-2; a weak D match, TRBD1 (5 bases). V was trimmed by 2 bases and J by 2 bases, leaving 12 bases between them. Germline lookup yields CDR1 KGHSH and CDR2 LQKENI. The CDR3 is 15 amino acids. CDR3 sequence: CASSPIRQMNYGYTF. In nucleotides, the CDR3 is TGTGCCAGCTCACCAATCCGACAGATGAACTATGGCTACACCTTC.

The CDR3 here is CASSPPSGEQFF. CDR3 in DNA: TGTGCCAGCAGCCCTCCTAGTGGTGAGCAGTTCTTC. The V gene is TRBV25-1, the J gene TRBJ2-1, with no clear D. V lost 6 bases to trimming and J lost 9 bases, with 12 bases between them. This CDR3 has 12 residues. Germline lookup yields CDR1 MGHDK and CDR2 SYGVNS. Filled out from reference TRBV25-1 and TRBJ2-1, the complete variable domain reads EADIYQTPRYLVIGTGKKITLECSQTMGHDKMYWYQQDPGMELHLIHYSYGVNSTEKGDLSSESTVSRIRTEHFPLTLESARPSHTSQYLCASSPPSGEQFFGPGTRLTVL.

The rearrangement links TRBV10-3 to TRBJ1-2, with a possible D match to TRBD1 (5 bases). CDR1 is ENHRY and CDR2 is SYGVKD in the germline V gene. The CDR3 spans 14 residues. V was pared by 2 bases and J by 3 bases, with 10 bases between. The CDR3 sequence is CAISELARDYGYTF. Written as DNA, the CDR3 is TGTGCCATCAGTGAGCTTGCCAGGGACTATGGCTACACCTTC.

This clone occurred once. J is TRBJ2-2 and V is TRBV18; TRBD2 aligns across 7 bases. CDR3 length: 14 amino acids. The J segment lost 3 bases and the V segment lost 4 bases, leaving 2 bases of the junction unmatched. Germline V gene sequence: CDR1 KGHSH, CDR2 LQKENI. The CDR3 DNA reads TGTGCCAGCTCACGCCTAGCGGACACCGGGGAGCTGTTTTTT. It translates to CASSRLADTGELFF.

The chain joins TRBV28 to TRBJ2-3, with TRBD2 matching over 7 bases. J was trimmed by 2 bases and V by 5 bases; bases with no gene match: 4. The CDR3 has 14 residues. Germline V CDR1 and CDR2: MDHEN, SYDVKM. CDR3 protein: CASSESGATDTQYF. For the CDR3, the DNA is TGTGCCAGCAGTGAGAGCGGGGCCACAGATACGCAGTATTTT.

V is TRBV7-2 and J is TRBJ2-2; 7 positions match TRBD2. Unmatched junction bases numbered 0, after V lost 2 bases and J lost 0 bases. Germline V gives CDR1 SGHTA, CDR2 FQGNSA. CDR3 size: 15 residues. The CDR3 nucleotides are TGTGCCAGCAGCTTACTAGCGGCGAACACCGGGGAGCTGTTTTTT. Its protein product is CASSLLAANTGELFF.

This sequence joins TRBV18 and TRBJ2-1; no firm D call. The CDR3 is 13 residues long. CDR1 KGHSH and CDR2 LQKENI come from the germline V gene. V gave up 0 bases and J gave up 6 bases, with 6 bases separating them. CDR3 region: CASSPPAGNEQFF. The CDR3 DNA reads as TGTGCCAGCTCACCACCGGCAGGCAATGAGCAGTTCTTC.

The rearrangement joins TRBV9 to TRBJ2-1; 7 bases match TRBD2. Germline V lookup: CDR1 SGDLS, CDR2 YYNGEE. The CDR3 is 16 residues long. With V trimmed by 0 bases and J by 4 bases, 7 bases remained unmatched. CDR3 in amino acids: CASSVATRGSYNEQFF. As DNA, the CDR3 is TGTGCCAGCAGCGTAGCTACGCGGGGGTCTTACAATGAGCAGTTCTTC.

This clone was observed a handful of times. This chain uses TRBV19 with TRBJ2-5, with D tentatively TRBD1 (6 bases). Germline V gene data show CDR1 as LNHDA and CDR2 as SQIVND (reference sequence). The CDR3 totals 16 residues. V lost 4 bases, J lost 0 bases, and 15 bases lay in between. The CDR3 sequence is CASSTRVGHHQETQYF. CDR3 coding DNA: TGTGCCAGTAGTACAAGGGTGGGACACCACCAAGAGACCCAGTACTTC.

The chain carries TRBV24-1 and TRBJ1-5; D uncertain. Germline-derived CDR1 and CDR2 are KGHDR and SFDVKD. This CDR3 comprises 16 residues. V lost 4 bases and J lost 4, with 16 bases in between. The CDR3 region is CATSDQDGLENQPQHF. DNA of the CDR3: TGTGCCACCAGTGACCAGGACGGACTCGAAAATCAGCCCCAGCATTTT.

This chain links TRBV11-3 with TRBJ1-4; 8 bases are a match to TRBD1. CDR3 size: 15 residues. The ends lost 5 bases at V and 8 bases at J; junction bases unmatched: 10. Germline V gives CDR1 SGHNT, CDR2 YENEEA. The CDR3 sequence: CASSPTPGGNEKLFF. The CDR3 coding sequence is TGTGCCAGCAGCCCCACCCCAGGGGGCAACGAAAAACTGTTTTTT.

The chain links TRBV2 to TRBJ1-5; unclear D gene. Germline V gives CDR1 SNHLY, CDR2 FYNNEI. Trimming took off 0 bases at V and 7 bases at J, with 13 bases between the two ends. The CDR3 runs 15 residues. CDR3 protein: CASSEARETRQPQHF. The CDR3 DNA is TGTGCCAGCAGTGAAGCGCGGGAGACCAGACAGCCCCAGCATTTT. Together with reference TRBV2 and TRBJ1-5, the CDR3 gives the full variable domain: EPEVTQTPSHQVTQMGQEVILRCVPISNHLYFYWYRQILGQKVEFLVSFYNNEISEKSEIFDDQFSVERPDGSNFTLKIRSTKLEDSAMYFCASSEARETRQPQHFGDGTRLSIL.

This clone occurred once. CDR3 DNA sequence: TGCGCCAGCAGCCTACAGGGGGCAGGGTACGAGCAGTACTTC. Translated, it gives CASSLQGAGYEQYF. The rearrangement joins TRBV4-1 to TRBJ2-7, with TRBD1 matching over 9 bases. CDR3 length: 14 residues. Trimming at V came to 4 bases and at J to 4 bases, leaving 5 bases not matched to a gene. Germline loops: CDR1 MGHRA, CDR2 YSYEKL.

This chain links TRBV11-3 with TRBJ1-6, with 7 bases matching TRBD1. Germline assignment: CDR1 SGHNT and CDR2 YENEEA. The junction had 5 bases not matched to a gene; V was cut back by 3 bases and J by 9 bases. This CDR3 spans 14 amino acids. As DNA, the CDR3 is TGTGCCAGCAGCTTCGGACAGGTCCTTTCACCCCTCCACTTT. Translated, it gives CASSFGQVLSPLHF. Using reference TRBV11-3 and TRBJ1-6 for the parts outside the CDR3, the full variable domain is EAGVVQSPRYKIIEKKQPVAFWCNPISGHNTLYWYLQNLGQGPELLIRYENEEAVDDSQLPKDRFSAERLKGVDSTLKIQPAELGDSAVYLCASSFGQVLSPLHFGNGTRLTVT.

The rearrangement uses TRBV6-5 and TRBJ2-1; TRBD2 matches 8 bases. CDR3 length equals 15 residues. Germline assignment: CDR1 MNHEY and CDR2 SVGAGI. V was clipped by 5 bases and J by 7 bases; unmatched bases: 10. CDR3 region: CASSPAAGVGNEQFF. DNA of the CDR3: TGTGCCAGCAGTCCCGCAGCGGGAGTCGGTAATGAGCAGTTCTTC.

The CDR3 DNA is TGTGCCAGCAGCCAAGGGGCAGCGGGAGTTCACGAGCAGTACTTC. Translation gives CASSQGAAGVHEQYF. The chain links TRBV3-1 (or the pseudogene TRBV3-2) to TRBJ2-7; TRBD2 matches at 8 bases. The germline gives CDR1 LGHDT, CDR2 YNNKEL (reference sequence). After removal of 1 base from V and 5 bases from J, the junction contained 7 bases not matched to a gene. There are 15 residues in the CDR3.

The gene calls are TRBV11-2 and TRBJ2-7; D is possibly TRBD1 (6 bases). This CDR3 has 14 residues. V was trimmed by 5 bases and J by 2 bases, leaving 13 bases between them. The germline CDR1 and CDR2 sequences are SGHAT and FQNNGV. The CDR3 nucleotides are TGTGCCAGCAGCGGCACAGGGTTAACCTACGAGCAGTACTTC. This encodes CASSGTGLTYEQYF.

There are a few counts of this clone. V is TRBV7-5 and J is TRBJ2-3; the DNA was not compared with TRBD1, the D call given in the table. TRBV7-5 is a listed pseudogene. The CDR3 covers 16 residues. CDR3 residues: CARSPTTGRVPDTQYF. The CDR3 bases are TGTGCCAGAAGCCCTACGACAGGGAGAGTGCCAGATACGCAGTATTTT.